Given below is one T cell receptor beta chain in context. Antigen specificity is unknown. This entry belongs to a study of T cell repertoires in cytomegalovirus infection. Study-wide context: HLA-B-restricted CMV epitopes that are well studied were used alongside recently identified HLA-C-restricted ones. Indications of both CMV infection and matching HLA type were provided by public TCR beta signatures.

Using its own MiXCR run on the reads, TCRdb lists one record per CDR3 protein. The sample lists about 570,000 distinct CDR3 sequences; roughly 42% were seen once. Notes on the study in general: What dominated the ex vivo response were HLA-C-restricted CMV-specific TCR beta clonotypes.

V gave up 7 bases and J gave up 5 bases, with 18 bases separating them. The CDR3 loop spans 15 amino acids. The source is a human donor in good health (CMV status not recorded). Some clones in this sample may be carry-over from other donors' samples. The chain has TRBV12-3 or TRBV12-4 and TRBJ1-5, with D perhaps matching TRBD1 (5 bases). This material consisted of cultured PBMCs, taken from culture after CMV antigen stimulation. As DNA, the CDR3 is TGTGCCAGCACCCCCGAAGGGCGAGGGGATCAGCCCCAGCATTTT. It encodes CASTPEGRGDQPQHF.